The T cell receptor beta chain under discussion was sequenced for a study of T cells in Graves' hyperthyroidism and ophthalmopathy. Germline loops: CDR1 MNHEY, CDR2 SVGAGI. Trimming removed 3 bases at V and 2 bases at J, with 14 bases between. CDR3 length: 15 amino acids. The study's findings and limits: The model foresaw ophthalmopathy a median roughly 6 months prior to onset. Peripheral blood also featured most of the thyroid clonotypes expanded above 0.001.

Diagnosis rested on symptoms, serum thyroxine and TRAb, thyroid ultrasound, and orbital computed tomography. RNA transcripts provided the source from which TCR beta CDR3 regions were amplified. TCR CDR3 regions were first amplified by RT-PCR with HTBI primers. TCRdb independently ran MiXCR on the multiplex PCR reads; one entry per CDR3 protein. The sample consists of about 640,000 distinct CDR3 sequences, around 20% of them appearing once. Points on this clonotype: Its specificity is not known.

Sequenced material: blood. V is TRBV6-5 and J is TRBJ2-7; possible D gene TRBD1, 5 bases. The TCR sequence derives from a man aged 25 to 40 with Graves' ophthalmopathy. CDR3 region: CASSYSGQDPYEQYF. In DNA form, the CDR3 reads TGTGCCAGCAGTTATTCAGGGCAGGACCCCTACGAGCAGTACTTC.